This is a list of T cell receptor beta chains from one sample in a study of cytomegalovirus exposure and HLA in healthy donors. The data were produced by immunoSEQ multiplex PCR, yet TCRdb's version contains in-frame clones alone and is incomplete. The sample contains approximately 130,000 clones, 70% to 80% of which appear only once. The specimen sequenced was PBMCs. These receptors were taken from a man between 50 and 59 years old in good health and CMV-seronegative. Both conserved end residues are part of each CDR3. The D gene is left open where the match is weak. Part of the rows lack a size; the others show once, few, many or a class for expanded clones.

D gene: NA; clone size: NA; J gene: TRBJ2-7; V gene: TRBV6-5; CDR3 DNA: TGTGCCAGCAGATCCCTGAGGCGCGGCTCCTACGAGCAGTACTTC; CDR3 protein: CASRSLRRGSYEQYF
D gene: NA; clone size: few; J gene: TRBJ1-2; V gene: TRBV28; CDR3 DNA: TGTGCCAGCAGAGGACAGAGGAGAGGTGGCTACACCTTC; CDR3 protein: CASRGQRRGGYTF
D gene: TRBD1; clone size: once; J gene: TRBJ2-5; V gene: TRBV27; CDR3 DNA: TGTGCCAGCAGTTCCCTCCCACCCGGGACAGGGATAGGCCAAGAGACCCAGTACTTC; CDR3 protein: CASSSLPPGTGIGQETQYF
D gene: NA; clone size: once; J gene: TRBJ2-6; V gene: TRBV27; CDR3 DNA: TGTGCCAGCTGGGAGGGGGGATCTGGGGCCAACGTCCTGACTTTC; CDR3 protein: CASWEGGSGANVLTF
D gene: TRBD1; clone size: NA; J gene: TRBJ2-7; V gene: TRBV6-6; CDR3 DNA: TGTGCCAGCAAAGGAGGGACAGGGGCATCCTACGAGCAGTACTTC; CDR3 protein: CASKGGTGASYEQYF
D gene: NA; clone size: NA; J gene: TRBJ2-3; V gene: TRBV4-2; CDR3 DNA: TGTGCCAGCAGCCAAGGAAGGAGGGCAGGCACAGATACGCAGTATTTT; CDR3 protein: CASSQGRRAGTDTQYF
D gene: TRBD2; clone size: NA; J gene: TRBJ2-6; V gene: TRBV5-4; CDR3 DNA: TGTGCCAGCAGCCCTGGGGCTGCTAGCGGGAGAACTGGGGCCAACGTCCTGACTTTC; CDR3 protein: CASSPGAASGRTGANVLTF
D gene: TRBD1; clone size: NA; J gene: TRBJ2-3; V gene: TRBV5-4; CDR3 DNA: TGTGCCAGCAGCCCTACAGGGGGCACCGGCACAGATACGCAGTATTTT; CDR3 protein: CASSPTGGTGTDTQYF
D gene: TRBD2; clone size: NA; J gene: TRBJ2-3; V gene: TRBV7-9; CDR3 DNA: TGTGCCAGCAGCCAGGGACTAGCGGGAGAGGCAGATACGCAGTATTTT; CDR3 protein: CASSQGLAGEADTQYF
D gene: NA; clone size: few; J gene: TRBJ2-7; V gene: TRBV6-6; CDR3 DNA: TGTGCCAGCAGCCCAACTTCCTACGAGCAGTACTTC; CDR3 protein: CASSPTSYEQYF
D gene: TRBD2; clone size: NA; J gene: TRBJ2-7; V gene: TRBV2; CDR3 DNA: TGTGCCAGCAGTGTAGGGACTAGAGATGAGCAGTACTTC; CDR3 protein: CASSVGTRDEQYF
D gene: TRBD1; clone size: NA; J gene: TRBJ2-1; V gene: TRBV28; CDR3 DNA: TGTGCCAGCAGTCACCGGGACAGGGGGCTCAATGAGCAGTTCTTC; CDR3 protein: CASSHRDRGLNEQFF
D gene: NA; clone size: NA; J gene: TRBJ2-2; V gene: TRBV27; CDR3 DNA: TGTGCCAGCAGCCGGCAAACACCTGAAGGGGCGGTCACCGGGGAGCTGTTTTTT; CDR3 protein: CASSRQTPEGAVTGELFF
D gene: NA; clone size: once; J gene: TRBJ2-7; V gene: TRBV7-9; CDR3 DNA: TGTGCCAGCAGCCCCAAGGGGGAGACCTACGAGCAGTACTTC; CDR3 protein: CASSPKGETYEQYF
D gene: TRBD2; clone size: NA; J gene: TRBJ2-1; V gene: TRBV28; CDR3 DNA: TGTGCCAGCAGTTTATCTCCGGCTAGCGGGAGTAGGGATGAGCAGTTCTTC; CDR3 protein: CASSLSPASGSRDEQFF
D gene: NA; clone size: NA; J gene: TRBJ2-6; V gene: TRBV29-1; CDR3 DNA: TGCAGCGTTGAAGAATTCTATGGGAGCTCTGGGGCCAACGTCCTGACTTTC; CDR3 protein: CSVEEFYGSSGANVLTF
D gene: TRBD2; clone size: NA; J gene: TRBJ2-3; V gene: TRBV28; CDR3 DNA: TGTGCCAGCAGATTGACTAGCGGGGGGGGCGGTACGCAGTATTTT; CDR3 protein: CASRLTSGGGGTQYF
D gene: NA; clone size: NA; J gene: TRBJ1-2; V gene: TRBV4-3; CDR3 DNA: TGCGCCAGCAGCCAAGAAGGCAACAGGCCCTATGGCTACACCTTC; CDR3 protein: CASSQEGNRPYGYTF
D gene: NA; clone size: NA; J gene: TRBJ2-2; V gene: TRBV10-1; CDR3 DNA: TGCGCCAGCAGTGAGGGACAAAGCGGGACCGGGGAGCTGTTTTTT; CDR3 protein: CASSEGQSGTGELFF
D gene: NA; clone size: NA; J gene: TRBJ2-1; V gene: TRBV2; CDR3 DNA: TGTGCCAGCAGTGAATCTAGCGCTACCCTCCAGTTCTTC; CDR3 protein: CASSESSATLQFF
D gene: TRBD2; clone size: NA; J gene: TRBJ2-1; V gene: TRBV29-1; CDR3 DNA: TGCAGCGTTGTATCGGGGACTAGCGGGAGGTTATGGGAGCAGTTCTTC; CDR3 protein: CSVVSGTSGRLWEQFF
D gene: TRBD1; clone size: NA; J gene: TRBJ2-7; V gene: TRBV7-8; CDR3 DNA: TGTGCCAGCAGCTGGAGCGGGACAGGGGGCGTAGCGGGGTCCTACGAGCAGTACTTC; CDR3 protein: CASSWSGTGGVAGSYEQYF
D gene: TRBD2; clone size: NA; J gene: TRBJ2-1; V gene: TRBV5-1; CDR3 DNA: TGCGCCAGCAGCTTGAATTTCCGTAGCGGGAGGGCCCTCAACAATGAGCAGTTCTTC; CDR3 protein: CASSLNFRSGRALNNEQFF
D gene: NA; clone size: NA; J gene: TRBJ2-7; V gene: TRBV28; CDR3 DNA: TGTGCCAGCAGTTTATTGGTGGAGGGCATCGAGCAGTACTTC; CDR3 protein: CASSLLVEGIEQYF
D gene: NA; clone size: NA; J gene: TRBJ2-7; V gene: TRBV2; CDR3 DNA: TGTGCCAGCAGCATCAGGGGAAACGAGCAGTACTTC; CDR3 protein: CASSIRGNEQYF
D gene: NA; clone size: few; J gene: TRBJ1-5; V gene: TRBV10-3; CDR3 DNA: TGTGCCATCAGTTCCGGACAGAGCAATCAGCCCCAGCATTTT; CDR3 protein: CAISSGQSNQPQHF
D gene: TRBD2; clone size: NA; J gene: TRBJ2-1; V gene: TRBV29-1; CDR3 DNA: TGCAGCGTTGAAAGATATACTAGCGGGAGCTCAAATGAGCAGTTCTTC; CDR3 protein: CSVERYTSGSSNEQFF
D gene: TRBD2; clone size: NA; J gene: TRBJ2-5; V gene: TRBV7-8; CDR3 DNA: TGTGCCAGCAGCTTAGCGAGAAGGATAGCGGGAGGTCGAGAGACCCAGTACTTC; CDR3 protein: CASSLARRIAGGRETQYF
D gene: NA; clone size: NA; J gene: TRBJ1-2; V gene: TRBV6-1; CDR3 DNA: TGTGCCAGCAGTGAAGCGAGGCAGGGGAACTATGGCTACACCTTC; CDR3 protein: CASSEARQGNYGYTF
D gene: NA; clone size: few; J gene: TRBJ2-1; V gene: TRBV6-5; CDR3 DNA: TGTGCCAGCAGTTACGCCGGGGACACAATGATTGAGCAGTTCTTC; CDR3 protein: CASSYAGDTMIEQFF
D gene: NA; clone size: NA; J gene: TRBJ2-1; V gene: TRBV15; CDR3 DNA: TGTGCCACCAGCAGAGGCGGGATATCCTACAATGAGCAGTTCTTC; CDR3 protein: CATSRGGISYNEQFF
D gene: NA; clone size: NA; J gene: TRBJ2-7; V gene: TRBV7-6; CDR3 DNA: TGTGCCAGCAGCAGTGGCTCAACCTACGAGCAGTACTTC; CDR3 protein: CASSSGSTYEQYF
D gene: TRBD1; clone size: NA; J gene: TRBJ1-3; V gene: TRBV5-1; CDR3 DNA: TGCGCCAGCAGCTTGGACGGACAGGGCTCTGGAAACACCATATATTTT; CDR3 protein: CASSLDGQGSGNTIYF
D gene: TRBD1; clone size: many; J gene: TRBJ2-2; V gene: TRBV6-6; CDR3 DNA: TGTGCCAGTTCTGGGACAGGGGTCACCGGGGAGCTGTTTTTT; CDR3 protein: CASSGTGVTGELFF
D gene: NA; clone size: NA; J gene: TRBJ1-5; V gene: TRBV19; CDR3 DNA: TGTGCCAGTACAGTAAACTCGGGGGATCAGCCCCAGCATTTT; CDR3 protein: CASTVNSGDQPQHF
D gene: NA; clone size: NA; J gene: TRBJ2-5; V gene: TRBV28; CDR3 DNA: TGTGCCAGCACAGTACAGGGAAGGTTGCTCCAGTACTTC; CDR3 protein: CASTVQGRLLQYF
D gene: NA; clone size: NA; J gene: TRBJ2-6; V gene: TRBV19; CDR3 DNA: TGTGCCAGTAGTGAGGGACAAGGGGTCGCTGGGGCCAACGTCCTGACTTTC; CDR3 protein: CASSEGQGVAGANVLTF
D gene: NA; clone size: NA; J gene: TRBJ2-5; V gene: TRBV10-2; CDR3 DNA: TGCGCCAGCAGTGGAGGGCCCCAAGAGACCCAGTACTTC; CDR3 protein: CASSGGPQETQYF
D gene: NA; clone size: few; J gene: TRBJ2-2; V gene: TRBV28; CDR3 DNA: TGTGCCAGCAGTTTACCCCCAGCGGGGAACACCGGGGAGCTGTTTTTT; CDR3 protein: CASSLPPAGNTGELFF
D gene: NA; clone size: NA; J gene: TRBJ2-6; V gene: TRBV19; CDR3 DNA: TGTGCCAGTAGTCGGGACTCTGGGGCCAACGTCCTGACTTTC; CDR3 protein: CASSRDSGANVLTF